These T cell receptor beta chains were read from a single sample in a study of cytomegalovirus exposure and HLA in healthy donors. TCRdb's copy holds only in-frame clones and misses some; the assay was immunoSEQ multiplex PCR. The sample has under 200,000 clones; 85% to 90% are singletons. Sequencing input: PBMCs. The receptors here all came from a woman aged 18-35 years in good health and CMV-seropositive. CDR3s include the opening cysteine and the closing phenylalanine or tryptophan. D genes are given only for firm matches. Size is omitted from some rows. Given values are once, few, many or a class for expanded clones.

j_call d_call clone_size v_call cdr3_length cdr3_nt cdr3_aa
TRBJ1-2 NA NA TRBV19 13 TGTGCCAGTAGAATGGGGACATCGGATGGCTACACCTTC CASRMGTSDGYTF
TRBJ1-1 NA NA TRBV7-9 14 TGTGCCAGCAGCTTAGTTGACAGCAACACTGAAGCTTTCTTT CASSLVDSNTEAFF
TRBJ2-5 NA once TRBV6-1 15 TGTGCCAGCAGTGAAGTATTAAGCAGCACGGGGGTCCAGTACTTC CASSEVLSSTGVQYF
TRBJ2-1 NA NA TRBV7-6 15 TGTGCCAGCAGTTTAGGGCGGGCAGGACACAATGAGCAGTTCTTC CASSLGRAGHNEQFF
TRBJ2-7 NA once TRBV30 12 TGTGCCTGGAGTGCAGGGGCCTACGAGCAGTACTTC CAWSAGAYEQYF
TRBJ2-7 TRBD1 NA TRBV7-2 16 TGTGCCAGCAGCCAGGGGTCGGGACAGGGTTCCTACGAGCAGTACTTC CASSQGSGQGSYEQYF
TRBJ2-7 TRBD1 NA TRBV9 16 TGTGCCAGCAGCGCAAATAACCGGGACAGATTCAGCGAGCAGTACTTC CASSANNRDRFSEQYF
TRBJ2-3 NA NA TRBV7-9 14 TGTGCCAGCAGCTTAGGCTCAGGCACAGATACGCAGTATTTT CASSLGSGTDTQYF
TRBJ2-7 TRBD1 NA TRBV5-1 15 TGCGCCAGCAGCTTTGTGGAAAGGGGGCCGAGGGAGCAGTACTTC CASSFVERGPREQYF
TRBJ2-3 NA NA TRBV28 15 TGTGCCAGCAGTTTCGTGCGACAGGGCACAGATACGCAGTATTTT CASSFVRQGTDTQYF